This T cell receptor beta chain stems from a study of blood T cell repertoires in COVID-19. Study at large: Samples representing acute and convalescent COVID-19 were sourced from the United States, Italy and Spain. T cells, B-cell-depleted T cells, or PBMCs supplied cDNA or gDNA.

In the authors' methods: Quantification of nucleated cells was approximated via reference gene primer amplification. The table came from immunoSEQ multiplex PCR; TCRdb's copy has only in-frame clones and leaves some out. That table gives V, J and clone size, and the DNA gave D and trimming. The sample holds over 100,000 clones, approximately 85% seen once. This clone was counted once. The CDR3 totals 21 residues. Between the trimmed V and J ends, which lost 1 base and 3 bases, there was a span of 31 bases. Germline-derived CDR1 and CDR2 are SGHRS and YFSETQ. The chain recombines TRBV5-1 with TRBJ2-5; D might be TRBD1 (7 bases). The sequence was obtained from a man in his sixties or seventies with acute or convalescent COVID-19. Material for sequencing was peripheral blood. CDR3 nucleotides: TGCGCCAGCAGCTTGACCCGGACGTCTCGGACCCGACAGGGAGGCGAAGAGACCCAGTACTTC. Translating gives CASSLTRTSRTRQGGEETQYF.